This T cell receptor beta chain stems from a study of cytomegalovirus exposure and HLA in healthy donors. At the level of the study: A subsequent analysis stated that the 95 to 150 validation repertoires were run on the same platform as the approximately 660 first-cohort repertoires.

The repertoire was sequenced with immunoSEQ multiplex PCR; TCRdb's copy has only in-frame clones and lacks some. This table holds about 240,000 clones, 80% to 90% found once. Whole-study findings and limits: The study found most TCR sequences rare, yet found some public TCRs in many donors. Subsequent analysis revealed that first-cohort TCR clusters tended to co-occur in the 90 to 150 validation repertoires.

There are 15 residues in the CDR3. Germline assignment: CDR1 MGHDK and CDR2 SYGVNS. This clone was observed a handful of times. The antigen remains undetermined. At one boundary the junction diverges from the germline segment, which might be a read error. The clonotype comes from a man aged 18-30 years in good health and CMV-seronegative. The source material was PBMCs. V gene TRBV25-1 combines with J gene TRBJ1-6; D may be TRBD1 (5 bases). CDR3 DNA sequence: TGTGCCAGCAGTGAAAGGGGCGCCTACAATTCACCCCTCCACTTT. Amino acids: CASSERGAYNSPLHF.